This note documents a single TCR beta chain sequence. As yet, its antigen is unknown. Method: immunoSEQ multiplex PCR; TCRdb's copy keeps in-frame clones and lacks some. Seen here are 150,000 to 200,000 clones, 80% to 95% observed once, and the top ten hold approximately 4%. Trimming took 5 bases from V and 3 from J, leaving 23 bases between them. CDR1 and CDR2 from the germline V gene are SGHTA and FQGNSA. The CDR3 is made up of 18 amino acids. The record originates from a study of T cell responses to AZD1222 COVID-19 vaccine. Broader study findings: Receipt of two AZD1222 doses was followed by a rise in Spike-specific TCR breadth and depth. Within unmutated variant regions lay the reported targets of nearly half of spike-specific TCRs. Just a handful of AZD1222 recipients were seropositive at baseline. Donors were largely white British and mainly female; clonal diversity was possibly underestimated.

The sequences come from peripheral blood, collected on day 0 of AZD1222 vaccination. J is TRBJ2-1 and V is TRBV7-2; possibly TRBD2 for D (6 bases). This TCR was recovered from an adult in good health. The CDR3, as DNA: TGTGCCAGCAGCCCTTTGCTAGAAGGGTGGGACTTCTACAATGAGCAGTTCTTC. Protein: CASSPLLEGWDFYNEQFF.